This entry is about one T cell receptor (beta chain). Clones were read by immunoSEQ multiplex PCR, and TCRdb kept only the in-frame ones, dropping some. The sample has some 160,000 clones; about 80% are singletons. With V trimmed by 7 bases and J by 4 bases, 6 bases remained unmatched. CDR3 length: 15 amino acids. CDR1 and CDR2 (germline): LGHDT, YNNKEL (reference sequence). The record originates from a study of blood T cell repertoires in COVID-19. The sequence came from a man aged 65 to 85 with active or convalescent COVID-19. The V gene is TRBV3-1 (or the pseudogene TRBV3-2), the J gene TRBJ1-4, with 10 bases that match TRBD1. Specimen: peripheral blood. CDR3 sequence reads: CASTRQGANNEKLFF. The CDR3 region has the DNA TGTGCCAGCACCCGACAGGGGGCTAATAATGAAAAACTGTTTTTT.